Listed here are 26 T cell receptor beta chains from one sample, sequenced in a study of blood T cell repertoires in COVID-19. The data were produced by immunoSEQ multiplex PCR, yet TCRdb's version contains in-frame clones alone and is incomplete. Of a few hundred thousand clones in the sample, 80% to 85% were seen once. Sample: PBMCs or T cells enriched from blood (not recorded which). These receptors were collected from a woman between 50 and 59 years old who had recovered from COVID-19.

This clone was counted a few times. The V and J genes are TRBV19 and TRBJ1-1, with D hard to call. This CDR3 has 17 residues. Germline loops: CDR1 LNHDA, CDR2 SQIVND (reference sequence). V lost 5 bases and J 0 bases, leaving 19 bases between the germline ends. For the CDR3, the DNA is TGTGCCAGTAGTCCCTCCCCTTCGCGGAGGATGAACACTGAAGCTTTCTTT. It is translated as CASSPSPSRRMNTEAFF.

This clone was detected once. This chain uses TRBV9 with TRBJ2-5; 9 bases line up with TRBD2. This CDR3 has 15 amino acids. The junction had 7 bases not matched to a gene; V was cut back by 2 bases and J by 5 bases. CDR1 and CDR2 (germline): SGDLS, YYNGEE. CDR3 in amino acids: CASSVVGGGAETQYF. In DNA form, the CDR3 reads TGTGCCAGCAGCGTTGTCGGCGGGGGGGCGGAGACCCAGTACTTC.

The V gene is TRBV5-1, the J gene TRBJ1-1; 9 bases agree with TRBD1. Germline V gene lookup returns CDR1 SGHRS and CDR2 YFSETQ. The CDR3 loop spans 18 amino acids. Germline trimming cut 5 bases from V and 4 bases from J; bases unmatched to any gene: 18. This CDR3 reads CASSLTGTGHLLGTEAFF. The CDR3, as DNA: TGCGCCAGCAGTTTGACCGGGACAGGGCATCTTTTAGGCACTGAAGCTTTCTTT.

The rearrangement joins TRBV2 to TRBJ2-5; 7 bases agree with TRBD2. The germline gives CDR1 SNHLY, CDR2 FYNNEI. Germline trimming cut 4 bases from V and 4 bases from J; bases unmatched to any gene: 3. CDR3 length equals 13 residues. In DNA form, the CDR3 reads TGTGCCAGCAGTGGGGGGGAGGGAGAGACCCAGTACTTC. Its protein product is CASSGGEGETQYF.

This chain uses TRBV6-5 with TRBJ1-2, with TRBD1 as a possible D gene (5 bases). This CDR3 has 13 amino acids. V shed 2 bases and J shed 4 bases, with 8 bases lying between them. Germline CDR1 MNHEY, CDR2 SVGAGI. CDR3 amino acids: CASSYRDSYGYTF. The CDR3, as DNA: TGTGCCAGCAGTTACCGGGACTCCTATGGCTACACCTTC.

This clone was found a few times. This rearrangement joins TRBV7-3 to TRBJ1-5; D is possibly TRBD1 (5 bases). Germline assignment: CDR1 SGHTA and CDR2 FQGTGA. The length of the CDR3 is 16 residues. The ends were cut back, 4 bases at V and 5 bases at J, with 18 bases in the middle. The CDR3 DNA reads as TGTGCCAGCAGCTGCCGGGGGGGAAGCAAGGATCAGCCCCAGCATTTT. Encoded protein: CASSCRGGSKDQPQHF.

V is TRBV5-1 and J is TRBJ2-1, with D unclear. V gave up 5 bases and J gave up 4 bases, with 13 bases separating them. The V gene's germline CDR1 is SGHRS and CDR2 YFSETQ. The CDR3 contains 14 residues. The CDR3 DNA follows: TGCGCCAGCAGTCCCGCGGCGCAGTACAATGAGCAGTTCTTC. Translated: CASSPAAQYNEQFF.

In nucleotides, the CDR3 is TGCGCCAGCAGCTTGATGGGACAGGGAGACCAAGAGACCCAGTACTTC. Amino acids: CASSLMGQGDQETQYF. The chain employs TRBV5-1 and TRBJ2-5; 9 bases align to TRBD1. The V and J ends lost 1 base and 0 bases, in that order; junction bases with no gene match: 4. CDR1 and CDR2 (germline): SGHRS, YFSETQ. The CDR3 length is 16 residues.

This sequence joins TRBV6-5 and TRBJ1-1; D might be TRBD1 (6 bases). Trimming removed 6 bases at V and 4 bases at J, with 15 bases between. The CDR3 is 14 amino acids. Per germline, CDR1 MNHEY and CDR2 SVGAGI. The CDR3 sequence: CASSPGGAGTEAFF. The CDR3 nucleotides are TGTGCCAGCAGCCCCGGGGGGGCGGGCACTGAAGCTTTCTTT.

CDR3 sequence (DNA): TGTGCCAGTAGTAACCTCCAGGGGGGCGTTGGAAACACCATATATTTT. This encodes CASSNLQGGVGNTIYF. This chain links TRBV19 with TRBJ1-3; TRBD1 matches at 7 bases. Germline lookup yields CDR1 LNHDA and CDR2 SQIVND (reference sequence). The CDR3 consists of 16 residues. The V gene end was trimmed by 4 bases and the J gene end by 3 bases; junction bases not matched to a gene: 9.

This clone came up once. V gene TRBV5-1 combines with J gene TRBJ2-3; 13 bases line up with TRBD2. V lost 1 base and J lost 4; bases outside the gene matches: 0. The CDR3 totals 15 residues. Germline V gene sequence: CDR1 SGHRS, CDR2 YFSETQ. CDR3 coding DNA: TGCGCCAGCAGCTTGACTAGCGGGGGGGCAGATACGCAGTATTTT. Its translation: CASSLTSGGADTQYF. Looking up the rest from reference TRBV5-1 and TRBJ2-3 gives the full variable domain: KAGVTQTPRYLIKTRGQQVTLSCSPISGHRSVSWYQQTPGQGLQFLFEYFSETQRNKGNFPGRFSGRQFSNSRSEMNVSTLELGDSALYLCASSLTSGGADTQYFGPGTRLTVL.

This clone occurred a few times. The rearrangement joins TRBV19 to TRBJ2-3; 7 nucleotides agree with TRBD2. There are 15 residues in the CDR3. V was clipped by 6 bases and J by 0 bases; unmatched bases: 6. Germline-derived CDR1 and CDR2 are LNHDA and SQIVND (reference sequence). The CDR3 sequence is CASRGAGSSTDTQYF. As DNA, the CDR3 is TGTGCCAGTAGAGGAGCGGGGTCTAGCACAGATACGCAGTATTTT.

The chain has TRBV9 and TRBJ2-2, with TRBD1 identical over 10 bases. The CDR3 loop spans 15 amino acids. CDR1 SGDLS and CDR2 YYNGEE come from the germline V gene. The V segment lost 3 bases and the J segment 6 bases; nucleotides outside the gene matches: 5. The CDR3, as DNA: TGTGCCAGCAGCGAGACCGGGACAGGGGCCGGGGAGCTGTTTTTT. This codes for CASSETGTGAGELFF.

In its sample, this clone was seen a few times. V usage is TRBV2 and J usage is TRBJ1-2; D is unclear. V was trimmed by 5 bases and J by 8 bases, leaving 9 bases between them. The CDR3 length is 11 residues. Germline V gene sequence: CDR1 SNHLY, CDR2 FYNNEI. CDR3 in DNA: TGTGCCAGCAGTCCCTTAGTGGGCTACACCTTC. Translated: CASSPLVGYTF.

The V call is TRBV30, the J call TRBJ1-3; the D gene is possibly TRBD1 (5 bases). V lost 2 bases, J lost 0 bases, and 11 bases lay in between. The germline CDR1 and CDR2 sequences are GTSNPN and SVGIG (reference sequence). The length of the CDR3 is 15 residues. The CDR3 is CAWSFAGGSGNTIYF. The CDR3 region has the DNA TGTGCCTGGAGTTTCGCCGGGGGCTCTGGAAACACCATATATTTT.

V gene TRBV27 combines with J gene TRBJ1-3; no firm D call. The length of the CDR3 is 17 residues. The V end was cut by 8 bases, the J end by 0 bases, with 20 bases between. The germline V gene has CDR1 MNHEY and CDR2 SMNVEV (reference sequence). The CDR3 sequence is CASSMGGLGSSGNTIYF. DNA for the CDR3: TGTGCCAGCTCGATGGGAGGACTCGGGAGCTCTGGAAACACCATATATTTT.

In DNA form, the CDR3 reads TGTGCCAGCAGCTCCTCGGGACTAGACAGACTCCAAGAGACCCAGTACTTC. Protein: CASSSSGLDRLQETQYF. The genes are TRBV7-2 and TRBJ2-5; 8 nucleotides agree with TRBD2. The CDR3 is made up of 17 amino acids. Germline values: CDR1 SGHTA, CDR2 FQGNSA. J gave up 1 base and V 4 bases, and 11 bases lay outside the gene matches.

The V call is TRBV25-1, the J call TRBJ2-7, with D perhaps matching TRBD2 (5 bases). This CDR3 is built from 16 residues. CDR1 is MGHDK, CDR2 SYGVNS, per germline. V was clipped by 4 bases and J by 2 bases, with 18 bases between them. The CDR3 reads CASSGMVEANPYEQYF. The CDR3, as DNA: TGTGCCAGCAGTGGCATGGTGGAGGCTAATCCCTACGAGCAGTACTTC.

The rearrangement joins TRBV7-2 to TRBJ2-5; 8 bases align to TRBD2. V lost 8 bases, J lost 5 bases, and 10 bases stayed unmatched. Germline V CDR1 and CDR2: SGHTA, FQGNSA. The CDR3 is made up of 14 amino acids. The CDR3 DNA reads TGTGCCAGCGAGGTTGACGGGAGGGGGGAGACCCAGTACTTC. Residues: CASEVDGRGETQYF.

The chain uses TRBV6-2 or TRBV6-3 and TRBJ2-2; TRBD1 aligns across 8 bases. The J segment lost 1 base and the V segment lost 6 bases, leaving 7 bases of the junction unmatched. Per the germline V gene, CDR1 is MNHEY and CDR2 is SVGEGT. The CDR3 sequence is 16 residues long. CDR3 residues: CASSNDRGGNTGELFF. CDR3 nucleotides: TGTGCCAGCAGCAACGACAGGGGAGGGAACACCGGGGAGCTGTTTTTT.

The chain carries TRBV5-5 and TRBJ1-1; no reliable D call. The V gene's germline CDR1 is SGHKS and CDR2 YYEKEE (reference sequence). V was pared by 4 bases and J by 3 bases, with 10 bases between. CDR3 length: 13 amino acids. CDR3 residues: CASSTGWDTEAFF. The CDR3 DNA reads TGTGCCAGCAGCACGGGGTGGGACACTGAAGCTTTCTTT.

Written as DNA, the CDR3 is TGTGCCAGCTCGCCTCTACCGGGACAGGGGGTCGGCACCGGGGAGCTGTTTTTT. Translated: CASSPLPGQGVGTGELFF. The rearrangement joins TRBV18 to TRBJ2-2; TRBD1 agrees at 11 bases. The CDR3 consists of 18 residues. The germline gives CDR1 KGHSH, CDR2 LQKENI. V lost 6 bases to trimming and J lost 4 bases; unmatched junction nucleotides: 13.

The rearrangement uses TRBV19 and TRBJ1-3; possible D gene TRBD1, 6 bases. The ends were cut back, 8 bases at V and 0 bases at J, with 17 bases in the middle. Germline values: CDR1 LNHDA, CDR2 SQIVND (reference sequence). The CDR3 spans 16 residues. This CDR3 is CASLSGGAYSGNTIYF. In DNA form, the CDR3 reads TGTGCCAGTCTTTCGGGGGGGGCCTACTCTGGAAACACCATATATTTT.

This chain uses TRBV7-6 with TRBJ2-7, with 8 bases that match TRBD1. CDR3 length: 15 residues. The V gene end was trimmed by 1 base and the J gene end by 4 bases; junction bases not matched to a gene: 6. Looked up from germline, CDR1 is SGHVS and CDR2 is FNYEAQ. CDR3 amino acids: CASSLGRGLVYEQYF. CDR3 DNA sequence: TGTGCCAGCAGCTTAGGCAGGGGGCTTGTTTACGAGCAGTACTTC.

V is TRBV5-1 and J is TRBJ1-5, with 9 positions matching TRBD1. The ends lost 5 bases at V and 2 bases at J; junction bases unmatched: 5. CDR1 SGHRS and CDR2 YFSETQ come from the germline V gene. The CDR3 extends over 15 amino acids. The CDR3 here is CASRPGQGRNQPQHF. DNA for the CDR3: TGCGCCAGCAGACCCGGACAGGGGCGCAATCAGCCCCAGCATTTT.

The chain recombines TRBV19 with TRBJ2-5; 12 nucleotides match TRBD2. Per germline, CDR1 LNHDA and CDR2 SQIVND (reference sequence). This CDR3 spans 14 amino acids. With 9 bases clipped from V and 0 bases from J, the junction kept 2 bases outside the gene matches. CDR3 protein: CASTSGGHQETQYF. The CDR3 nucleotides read TGTGCCAGCACTAGCGGGGGGCACCAAGAGACCCAGTACTTC.